This T cell receptor beta chain appears in the sequencing data of a study of PD-1 blockade in classical Hodgkin lymphoma. Time point reported: cycle 4 day 1 (C4D1), after about 6 weeks of nivolumab. Every patient had relapsed following autologous stem cell transplantation, and cohorts differed in brentuximab vedotin exposure. Best response was recorded as complete response, partial response or progressive disease. Produced via immunoSEQ multiplex PCR; TCRdb's table is partial and in-frame only. The sample lists about 8,800 clones, roughly 85% seen once, with 45% in the top ten. Study observations and caveats: Compared with baseline, CD4+ but not CD8+ TCR diversity had risen significantly by C4D1. Among the patients, those starting nivolumab under 1 year after ASCT were excluded.

CDR1 is SGHTA and CDR2 is FQGNSA in the germline V gene. With 3 bases clipped from V and 6 bases from J, the junction kept 13 bases outside the gene matches. The CDR3 is 16 amino acids. Comments on this clone: Its antigen is not known.

The input for sequencing was peripheral blood mononuclear cells (PBMCs), taken before the fourth cycle of nivolumab. The chain combines TRBV7-2 with TRBJ2-7, with 8 nucleotides matching TRBD2. This receptor was taken from a human donor with classical Hodgkin lymphoma. CDR3 sequence (DNA): TGTGCCAGCAGCTTTCCACCCAGCGGGAGTTTCGCCGAGCAGTACTTC. This gives the protein CASSFPPSGSFAEQYF.